These 4 T cell receptor beta chains were sequenced from one sample in a study of a mutant IDH1 vaccine in newly diagnosed glioma. Their cognate antigens are unknown. Assay used: immunoSEQ multiplex PCR; TCRdb lists only in-frame clones, some missing. The table lists tens of thousands of clones, less than 85% of them singletons, with more than 7.5% in the top ten. Indicated time point: week 11, during vaccination. Vaccination used 300 ug of mutant IDH1 20-mer peptide per dose, with topical imiquimod. The source was PBMCs, collected from a glioma patient whose treatment included an IDH1 peptide vaccine. These receptors all stem from a woman between 45 and 60 years old with glioma.

This clone was counted once. This chain uses TRBV6-5 with TRBJ2-3; 7 bases map to TRBD1. This CDR3 is 13 amino acids long. Germline V gene data show CDR1 as MNHEY and CDR2 as SVGAGI. The junction had 13 bases not matched to a gene; V was cut back by 5 bases and J by 14 bases. The DNA of the CDR3 is TGTGCCAGCAGTCCGCGAGGGGGCCTCGTGAGGTATTTT. Translation: CASSPRGGLVRYF.

The chain recombines TRBV4-2 with TRBJ2-3; 9 nucleotides align to TRBD2. The J segment lost 4 bases and the V segment lost 0 bases, leaving 5 bases of the junction unmatched. Germline CDR1 is LGHNA and CDR2 is YNFKEQ. The CDR3 runs 16 residues. The CDR3 region has the DNA TGTGCCAGCAGCCAAGATCCAGCGGGGGGCCCAGATACGCAGTATTTT. This encodes CASSQDPAGGPDTQYF.

The chain uses TRBV5-1 and TRBJ2-5; D might be TRBD2 (6 bases). Per the germline V gene, CDR1 is SGHRS and CDR2 is YFSETQ. This CDR3 has 15 residues. Trimming removed 0 bases at V and 1 base at J, with 10 bases between. In nucleotides, the CDR3 is TGCGCCAGCAGCTTGGAAGCTAGCGTCCAAGAGACCCAGTACTTC. It encodes CASSLEASVQETQYF. The full variable domain, in which reference TRBV5-1 and TRBJ2-5 provide the parts outside the CDR3, is KAGVTQTPRYLIKTRGQQVTLSCSPISGHRSVSWYQQTPGQGLQFLFEYFSETQRNKGNFPGRFSGRQFSNSRSEMNVSTLELGDSALYLCASSLEASVQETQYFGPGTRLLVL.

The chain has TRBV18 and TRBJ2-5, with 7 bases fitting TRBD1. With V trimmed by 3 bases and J by 2 bases, 3 bases remained unmatched. Germline CDR1 is KGHSH and CDR2 is LQKENI. CDR3 size: 14 residues. The CDR3 here is CASSPGTVQETQYF. CDR3 DNA: TGTGCCAGCTCACCGGGGACAGTACAAGAGACCCAGTACTTC.